The 11 T cell receptor beta chains listed next were all sequenced from one sample in a study of blood T cell repertoires in COVID-19. Only in-frame clones appear in the TCRdb table, and some are missing; sequencing was by immunoSEQ multiplex PCR. The sample contains approximately 110,000 clones, approximately 89% of which appear only once. The sequenced sample consisted of peripheral blood. Receptors were obtained from a woman in her sixties with COVID-19, enrolled during active disease.

The V gene is TRBV5-4, the J gene TRBJ2-1; TRBD1 is a possible D gene (6 bases). V lost 4 bases and J lost 9, with 20 bases in between. This CDR3 is built from 15 residues. Germline-derived CDR1 and CDR2 are SGHNT and YYREEE (reference sequence). CDR3 sequence reads: CASSGSGTQGGEQFF. CDR3 DNA: TGTGCCAGCAGCGGCTCCGGGACACAAGGGGGTGAGCAGTTCTTC.

This chain connects TRBV5-6 to TRBJ1-5; D is unclear. Trimming left V 1 base short and J 5 bases short, with 7 bases between. The CDR3 has 13 amino acids. Looked up from germline, CDR1 is SGHDT and CDR2 is YYEEEE. The CDR3 sequence is CASSLSLYQPQHF. CDR3 DNA: TGTGCCAGCAGCTTGTCGCTATATCAGCCCCAGCATTTT.

The chain is built from TRBV28 and TRBJ1-5; 7 nucleotides line up with TRBD1. In germline, CDR1 is MDHEN, CDR2 SYDVKM. The CDR3 extends over 15 amino acids. J lost 0 bases, V lost 7 bases, and 6 bases had no gene match. The CDR3 is CASTAGQPSNQPQHF. The CDR3 nucleotides are TGTGCCAGCACCGCGGGACAGCCTAGCAATCAGCCCCAGCATTTT. Supplemented by reference TRBV28 and TRBJ1-5, the full variable domain reads DVKVTQSSRYLVKRTGEKVFLECVQDMDHENMFWYRQDPGLGLRLIYFSYDVKMKEKGDIPEGYSVSREKKERFSLILESASTNQTSMYLCASTAGQPSNQPQHFGDGTRLSIL.

This chain joins TRBV11-2 and TRBJ1-2, with unresolved D. The CDR3 contains 12 residues. CDR1 and CDR2 (germline): SGHAT, FQNNGV. With 5 bases removed from V and 8 bases from J, the gap between germline ends came to 12 bases. The CDR3 spells CASSGYLGGYTF. DNA for the CDR3: TGTGCCAGCAGCGGGTACCTAGGCGGCTACACCTTC.

V usage is TRBV13 and J usage is TRBJ1-3; TRBD1 agrees at 7 bases. The CDR3 sequence is 16 residues long. With V trimmed by 4 bases and J by 8 bases, 14 bases remained unmatched. Germline CDR1 is PRHDT and CDR2 is FYEKMQ (reference sequence). CDR3 bases: TGTGCCAGCAGCTCGGGACAGTCCCTCCCCGGGGACACCATATATTTT. Translation gives CASSSGQSLPGDTIYF.

V gene TRBV5-4 combines with J gene TRBJ1-6; 8 bases agree with TRBD1. V lost 4 bases and J lost 7; bases outside the gene matches: 7. The CDR3 spans 15 residues. Germline values: CDR1 SGHNT, CDR2 YYREEE (reference sequence). The CDR3 DNA reads as TGTGCCAGCAGCGCCGGGACAGGATTAAATTCACCCCTCCACTTT. It encodes CASSAGTGLNSPLHF.

J is TRBJ2-1 and V is TRBV2, with 7 positions matching TRBD1. CDR3 size: 13 residues. From germline, CDR1 is SNHLY and CDR2 FYNNEI. Trimming took 6 bases from V and 12 from J; bases not matched to a gene: 11. The CDR3 protein is CASSLGQALGQFF. CDR3 nucleotide sequence: TGTGCCAGCAGCCTTGGACAGGCCCTGGGGCAGTTCTTC.

The chain joins TRBV27 to TRBJ2-5; weak D call: TRBD2 (6 bases). V was trimmed by 3 bases and J by 2 bases, leaving 7 bases between them. Per germline, CDR1 MNHEY and CDR2 SMNVEV (reference sequence). The CDR3 is 13 amino acids. This CDR3 is CASSFRGQETQYF. CDR3 nucleotide sequence: TGTGCCAGCAGTTTTCGGGGGCAAGAGACCCAGTACTTC.

V is TRBV18 and J is TRBJ1-2, with a possible D match to TRBD1 (6 bases). With 3 bases removed from V and 1 base from J, the gap between germline ends came to 15 bases. Germline CDR1 KGHSH, CDR2 LQKENI. The CDR3 length is 16 residues. Here the CDR3 DNA reads TGTGCCAGCTCACCCAGCAACAGGGTTCTTAACTATGGCTACACCTTC. Protein sequence: CASSPSNRVLNYGYTF.

In its sample, this clone was seen a few times. The chain couples TRBV4-1 to TRBJ1-5, with 8 bases aligning to TRBD1. The CDR3 is made up of 16 amino acids. V was clipped by 5 bases and J by 2 bases; unmatched bases: 8. Germline V gene data show CDR1 as MGHRA and CDR2 as YSYEKL. CDR3 coding DNA: TGCGCCAGCAGCTCGCGGACAGGGTACCGCAATCAGCCCCAGCATTTT. Its translation: CASSSRTGYRNQPQHF.

The chain joins TRBV19 to TRBJ1-1; TRBD1 matches 9 bases. This CDR3 region has 14 residues. The germline V gene encodes CDR1 LNHDA and CDR2 SQIVND (reference sequence). V lost 3 bases, J lost 6 bases, and 5 bases stayed unmatched. The CDR3 reads CASSMGTGIPEAFF. The CDR3 bases are TGTGCCAGTAGTATGGGGACAGGGATCCCTGAAGCTTTCTTT.